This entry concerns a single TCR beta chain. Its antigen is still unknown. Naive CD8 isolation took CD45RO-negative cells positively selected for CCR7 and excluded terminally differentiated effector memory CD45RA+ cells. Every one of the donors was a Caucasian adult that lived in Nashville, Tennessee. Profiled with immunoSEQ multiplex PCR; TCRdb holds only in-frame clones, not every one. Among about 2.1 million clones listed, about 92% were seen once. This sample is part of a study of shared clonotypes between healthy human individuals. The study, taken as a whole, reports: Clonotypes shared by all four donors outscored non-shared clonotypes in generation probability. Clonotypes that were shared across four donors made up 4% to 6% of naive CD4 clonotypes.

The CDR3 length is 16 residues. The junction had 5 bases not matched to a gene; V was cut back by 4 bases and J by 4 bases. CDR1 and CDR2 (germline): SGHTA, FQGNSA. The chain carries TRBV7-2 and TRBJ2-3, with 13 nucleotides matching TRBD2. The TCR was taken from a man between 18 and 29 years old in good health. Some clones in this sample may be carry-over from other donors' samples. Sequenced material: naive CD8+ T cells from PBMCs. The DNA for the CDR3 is TGTGCCAGCAGCTCGCGGACTAGCGGGAGATCAGATACGCAGTATTTT. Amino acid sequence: CASSSRTSGRSDTQYF.